This T cell receptor beta chain was sequenced for a study of metastatic and nonmetastatic thyroid tumors. Study-wide context: Repertoires from malignant and benign thyroid patients were compared across blood and tumor or nodule tissue.

With 4 bases clipped from V and 5 bases from J, the junction kept 11 bases outside the gene matches. There are 14 residues in the CDR3. In germline, CDR1 is DFQATT, CDR2 SNEGSKA (reference sequence). Ahead of thyroid surgery, no patient had received treatment of any kind. TCRdb reanalyzed the PCR reads via MiXCR. The table shows tens of thousands of clones, with roughly a third occurring only once. The chain combines TRBV20-1 with TRBJ2-7; TRBD1 matches 7 bases. This TCR was sampled from a female donor with papillary thyroid cancer or a benign thyroid nodule (not recorded which). Some clones in this sample may be carry-over from other donors' samples. Material for sequencing was tumor tissue. Here the CDR3 DNA reads TGCAGTGCTACCGCGACAGGGCTTAACCACGAGCAGTACTTC. This sequence encodes CSATATGLNHEQYF.